This entry concerns a single T cell receptor beta chain. The record originates from a study of blood T cell repertoires in COVID-19. At the level of the study: Specimens from acute and convalescent COVID-19 originated in the United States, Italy and Spain. T cells, B-cell-depleted T cells, or PBMCs supplied cDNA or gDNA.

Methods used by the authors: Estimated nucleated cell counts came from reference gene primer amplification. Profiled with immunoSEQ multiplex PCR; TCRdb holds only in-frame clones, not every one. V, J and clone size were drawn from that table, and D and trimming were deduced from the DNA. In the table there are about 130,000 clones, around 79% of which are singletons. Germline V gene sequence: CDR1 MDHEN, CDR2 SYDVKM. V lost 3 bases, J lost 2 bases, and 11 bases stayed unmatched. The CDR3 spans 17 residues. This receptor was taken from a man older than 75 with acute or convalescent COVID-19. The material sequenced was peripheral blood. The chain carries TRBV28 and TRBJ2-5, with TRBD1 identical over 8 bases. The CDR3: CASSFLAQDREQETQYF. In nucleotides, the CDR3 is TGTGCCAGCAGTTTCTTGGCCCAGGACAGGGAGCAAGAGACCCAGTACTTC.